These 27 T cell receptor beta chains originate from one sample sequenced in a study of T cell clones after liver transplantation. Sequencing used immunoSEQ multiplex PCR; TCRdb keeps in-frame clones, though not all of them. The sample has roughly 62,000 clones, approximately 63% seen once. Sequenced here: CD4+ T cells from blood, sampled at the roughly 16-month timepoint. All receptors come from a human patient who received a liver transplant. Certain T cells may be donor cells from the graft.

The chain is built from TRBV28 and TRBJ1-1, with D tentatively TRBD1 (6 bases). CDR1 and CDR2 from the germline V gene are MDHEN and SYDVKM. This CDR3 spans 15 amino acids. Trimming left V 5 bases short and J 0 bases short, with 13 bases between. The CDR3 spells CASSTPQGLNTEAFF. DNA for the CDR3: TGTGCCAGCAGTACCCCACAGGGACTGAACACTGAAGCTTTCTTT.

The rearrangement joins TRBV16 to TRBJ1-1; 7 bases are shared with TRBD1. V lost 2 bases, J lost 1 base, and 10 bases stayed unmatched. Germline values: CDR1 KGHSY, CDR2 FQNENV. This CDR3 has 17 amino acids. The CDR3 coding sequence is TGTGCCAGCAGCCAACCGGGAGGGGGCAAGAGGAACACTGAAGCTTTCTTT. Translating it yields CASSQPGGGKRNTEAFF.

This clone was seen a handful of times. The chain joins TRBV6-5 to TRBJ2-7; the match to TRBD2 covers 9 bases. V gave up 6 bases and J gave up 0 bases; unmatched junction bases: 3. Per the germline V gene, CDR1 is MNHEY and CDR2 is SVGAGI. CDR3 length equals 14 residues. The CDR3 is CASRGSGSSYEQYV. CDR3 sequence (DNA): TGTGCCAGCAGAGGTAGCGGGAGCTCCTACGAGCAGTACGTC.

The chain joins TRBV11-3 to TRBJ2-1; TRBD1 is a possible D gene (6 bases). CDR1 and CDR2 from the germline V gene are SGHNT and YENEEA. This CDR3 spans 12 amino acids. V lost 8 bases and J lost 6, with 11 bases in between. In nucleotides, the CDR3 is TGTGCCAGCCGGGACAACTCCAATGAGCAGTTCTTC. The encoded protein is CASRDNSNEQFF.

The chain links TRBV5-6 to TRBJ1-1; maybe TRBD1 (6 bases). Germline V CDR1 and CDR2: SGHDT, YYEEEE. This CDR3 contains 14 residues. V lost 3 bases and J 4 bases, leaving 13 bases between the germline ends. CDR3 loop: CASSSPRGSTEAFF. The CDR3 nucleotides are TGTGCCAGCAGCTCGCCCAGGGGAAGCACTGAAGCTTTCTTT.

This rearrangement joins TRBV2 to TRBJ2-3; a weak D match, TRBD2 (7 bases). CDR3 length: 14 residues. Looked up from germline, CDR1 is SNHLY and CDR2 is FYNNEI. Trimming removed 6 bases from V and 4 bases from J, with 14 bases in between. The CDR3 here is CASRRGGGADTQYF. CDR3 sequence (DNA): TGTGCCAGCAGAAGGGGCGGGGGCGCAGATACGCAGTATTTT.

J is TRBJ2-7 and V is TRBV18; tentatively, D is TRBD2 (6 bases). The V end was cut by 3 bases, the J end by 6 bases, with 18 bases between. Looked up from germline, CDR1 is KGHSH and CDR2 is LQKENI. CDR3 length: 15 residues. The CDR3, as DNA: TGTGCCAGCTCACCGCGGGGACTCGGGCAGGGCGAGCAGTACGTC. Protein: CASSPRGLGQGEQYV.

The sample holds one count of this clone. J is TRBJ2-5 and V is TRBV6-1; D remains ambiguous. CDR3 length equals 15 residues. CDR1 is MNHNS, CDR2 SASEGT, per germline. Trimming took off 1 base at V and 1 base at J, with 10 bases between the two ends. CDR3 residues: CASSEEGRIQETQYF. The CDR3 DNA reads as TGTGCCAGCAGTGAAGAAGGCAGAATCCAAGAGACCCAGTACTTC.

The chain employs TRBV5-1 and TRBJ2-5; 8 bases are shared with TRBD1. The V gene's germline CDR1 is SGHRS and CDR2 YFSETQ. With 0 bases clipped from V and 4 bases from J, the junction kept 2 bases outside the gene matches. CDR3 length: 14 residues. CDR3 protein: CASSLGQGAETQYF. The CDR3 nucleotides read TGCGCCAGCAGCTTGGGGCAGGGGGCAGAGACCCAGTACTTC.

This clone was seen just once. V and J are TRBV7-2 and TRBJ2-3; 14 positions match TRBD2. CDR3 length: 15 amino acids. CDR1 is SGHTA, CDR2 FQGNSA, per germline. Trimming took 5 bases from V and 4 from J; bases not matched to a gene: 2. CDR3 loop: CASSPGLAGADTQYF. CDR3 nucleotide sequence: TGTGCCAGCAGCCCGGGACTAGCGGGAGCAGATACGCAGTATTTT.

This rearrangement joins TRBV27 to TRBJ2-3, with D perhaps matching TRBD2 (5 bases). In germline, CDR1 is MNHEY, CDR2 SMNVEV (reference sequence). Trimming took off 4 bases at V and 3 bases at J, with 14 bases between the two ends. The CDR3 runs 15 residues. In DNA, the CDR3 is TGTGCCAGCAGTTCCCCCCCCCGGGGTACAGATACGCAGTATTTT. Translation: CASSSPPRGTDTQYF.

The J gene is TRBJ2-7, the V gene TRBV5-1; no firm D call. CDR3 length: 16 residues. Germline lookup yields CDR1 SGHRS and CDR2 YFSETQ. V lost 5 bases, J lost 1 base, and 19 bases lay in between. The CDR3 reads CASSLEPQPGSYEQYF. CDR3 DNA sequence: TGCGCCAGCAGTCTTGAGCCCCAGCCCGGGTCCTACGAGCAGTACTTC.

The V gene is TRBV12-2, the J gene TRBJ2-3; whether TRBD2, the table's D call, matches the DNA was not checked. TRBV12-2 constitutes a pseudogene. CDR3 length: 21 amino acids. As DNA, the CDR3 is TGTGCAAGTCGCCCCCGATTGGGACAGGTACGACTAGCGGGGGACACAGATACGCAGTATTTT. It encodes CASRPRLGQVRLAGDTDTQYF.

The chain employs TRBV6-1 and TRBJ2-7; 10 nucleotides align to TRBD2. This CDR3 is built from 14 residues. The V gene end was trimmed by 6 bases and the J gene end by 6 bases; junction bases not matched to a gene: 8. The germline V gene encodes CDR1 MNHNS and CDR2 SASEGT. CDR3 loop: CASRVTAGGVEQYF. The CDR3 DNA sequence: TGTGCCAGCAGAGTGACAGCGGGAGGGGTCGAGCAGTACTTC.

The rearrangement links TRBV28 to TRBJ2-2; weak D call: TRBD2 (5 bases). The CDR3 is 12 amino acids. Germline V gene lookup returns CDR1 MDHEN and CDR2 SYDVKM. V was trimmed by 4 bases and J by 8 bases, leaving 8 bases between them. CDR3 sequence reads: CASSSLAGELFF. The CDR3 coding sequence is TGTGCCAGCAGTTCCCTAGCTGGGGAGCTGTTTTTT.

The chain is built from TRBV6-1 and TRBJ1-2; D not resolved. With 10 bases removed from V and 8 bases from J, the gap between germline ends came to 17 bases. The CDR3 runs 12 residues. CDR1 and CDR2 from the germline V gene are MNHNS and SASEGT. As DNA, the CDR3 is TGTGCCACGCTGGACCTACCTATGGGCTACACCTTC. This codes for CATLDLPMGYTF.

This clone was counted a few times. V usage is TRBV30 and J usage is TRBJ2-1; possibly TRBD2 for D (5 bases). The CDR3 runs to 15 residues. Germline V gene lookup returns CDR1 GTSNPN and CDR2 SVGIG (reference sequence). Between the trimmed V and J ends, which lost 5 bases and 3 bases, there was a span of 17 bases. DNA for the CDR3: TGTGCCTGGGCCGCCCAGAGGGATTACTACAATGAGCAGTTCTTC. It specifies CAWAAQRDYYNEQFF.

J is TRBJ2-1 and V is TRBV6-6, with 8 bases identical to TRBD1. This CDR3 spans 14 amino acids. CDR1 and CDR2 (germline): MNHNY, SVGAGI (reference sequence). With 2 bases clipped from V and 10 bases from J, the junction kept 7 bases outside the gene matches. CDR3 DNA sequence: TGTGCCAGCAGTTACGGACAGGGCTCAGGGGAGCAGTTCTTC. Protein sequence: CASSYGQGSGEQFF.

The chain uses TRBV28 and TRBJ2-2; possibly TRBD1 or TRBD2 for D (6 bases each). V lost 7 bases and J lost 8, with 20 bases in between. This CDR3 spans 15 amino acids. Germline V gene sequence: CDR1 MDHEN, CDR2 SYDVKM. The CDR3 region has the DNA TGTGCCAGCACCCTGGGGGGCCTTAGTGCGGGGGAGCTGTTTTTT. It specifies CASTLGGLSAGELFF.

J is TRBJ1-1 and V is TRBV29-1; D gene uncertain. Germline loops: CDR1 SQVTM, CDR2 ANQGSEA. The CDR3 contains 11 residues. Trimming took 6 bases from V and 10 from J, leaving 15 bases between them. The CDR3: CSVGAERGAFF. DNA of the CDR3: TGCAGCGTCGGCGCGGAACGAGGAGCTTTCTTT. The full variable domain, rest sourced from reference TRBV29-1 and TRBJ1-1, is SAVISQKPSRDICQRGTSLTIQCQVDSQVTMMFWYRQQPGQSLTLIATANQGSEATYESGFVIDKFPISRPNLTFSTLTVSNMSPEDSSIYLCSVGAERGAFFGQGTRLTVV.

J is TRBJ2-3 and V is TRBV5-1, with 13 bases matching TRBD2. V lost 4 bases and J lost 5; bases outside the gene matches: 4. The germline gives CDR1 SGHRS, CDR2 YFSETQ. There are 15 residues in the CDR3. As DNA, the CDR3 is TGCGCCAGCAGCGACCGGACTAGCGGGGGAGATACGCAGTATTTT. Protein sequence: CASSDRTSGGDTQYF. Full variable domain (missing parts from reference TRBV5-1 and TRBJ2-3): KAGVTQTPRYLIKTRGQQVTLSCSPISGHRSVSWYQQTPGQGLQFLFEYFSETQRNKGNFPGRFSGRQFSNSRSEMNVSTLELGDSALYLCASSDRTSGGDTQYFGPGTRLTVL.

With regard to this clone: Distinct nucleotide sequences in the sample also encode this CDR3. The chain's CDR3 is CASSPRQGTYEQYV. The CDR3 DNA reads TGTGCCAGCTCACCTCGACAGGGTACCTACGAGCAGTACGTC. The chain recombines TRBV18 with TRBJ2-7; 7 nucleotides match TRBD1. J gave up 2 bases and V 3 bases, and 4 bases lay outside the gene matches. The CDR3 covers 14 residues. Germline values: CDR1 KGHSH, CDR2 LQKENI.

The gene calls are TRBV7-2 and TRBJ1-1, with no clear D. Germline V gene data show CDR1 as SGHTA and CDR2 as FQGNSA. The CDR3 consists of 13 residues. Trimming stripped 5 bases from V and 1 base from J, with 8 bases between. The DNA of the CDR3 is TGTGCCAGCAGCCAAGCAGGGAACACTGAAGCTTTCTTT. It translates to CASSQAGNTEAFF. Looking up the rest from reference TRBV7-2 and TRBJ1-1 gives the full variable domain: GAGVSQSPSNKVTEKGKDVELRCDPISGHTALYWYRQSLGQGLEFLIYFQGNSAPDKSGLPSDRFSAERTGGSVSTLTIQRTQQEDSAVYLCASSQAGNTEAFFGQGTRLTVV.

The rearrangement uses TRBV7-6 and TRBJ2-1; D might be TRBD2 (6 bases). CDR1 and CDR2 (germline): SGHVS, FNYEAQ. V lost 1 base to trimming and J lost 7 bases, with 14 bases between them. The CDR3 is made up of 15 amino acids. CDR3 coding DNA: TGTGCCAGCAGCTTAGATCGGGGAGGTAGAAATGAGCAGTTCTTC. Translation: CASSLDRGGRNEQFF. Complete variable domain (other parts from reference TRBV7-6 and TRBJ2-1): GAGVSQSPRYKVTKRGQDVALRCDPISGHVSLYWYRQALGQGPEFLTYFNYEAQQDKSGLPNDRFSAERPEGSISTLTIQRTEQRDSAMYRCASSLDRGGRNEQFFGPGTRLTVL.

This clone was recorded a few times. The rearrangement links TRBV27 to TRBJ1-6, with unresolved D. V dropped 4 bases and J dropped 0 bases, with 1 base sitting between them. Germline V gene data show CDR1 as MNHEY and CDR2 as SMNVEV (reference sequence). The CDR3 is 13 residues long. DNA of the CDR3: TGTGCCAGCAGTTACTCCTATAATTCACCCCTCCACTTT. This sequence encodes CASSYSYNSPLHF.

The chain carries TRBV19 and TRBJ2-2, with TRBD2 matching over 8 bases. CDR3 size: 15 residues. Germline V gene sequence: CDR1 LNHDA, CDR2 SQIVND (reference sequence). The V and J ends lost 6 bases and 6 bases, in that order; junction bases with no gene match: 9. DNA for the CDR3: TGTGCCAGTAGCCCTAAAGCGGGAGTGGCCGGGGAGCTGTTTTTT. Its translation is CASSPKAGVAGELFF.

V gene TRBV2 combines with J gene TRBJ2-5, with TRBD2 identical over 8 bases. Germline lookup yields CDR1 SNHLY and CDR2 FYNNEI. The V segment lost 5 bases and the J segment 5 bases; nucleotides outside the gene matches: 10. The CDR3 length is 15 residues. The CDR3 DNA follows: TGTGCCAGCAGTACTTATCCGGGACTAGAGGAGACCCAGTACTTC. Residues: CASSTYPGLEETQYF.